Listed below are T cell receptor beta chains from one sample, sequenced in a study of T cell repertoires in urothelial bladder cancer. Data came from immunoSEQ multiplex PCR; TCRdb stores just in-frame clones and leaves some out. Of around 10,000 clones listed, roughly 58% were seen once; the top ten hold around 32%. Material for sequencing was tumor-infiltrating cells from bladder cancer. The receptors shown here come from a human donor with urothelial carcinoma. Each CDR3 is given with its conserved first and last residue. Each record gives: V gene, D gene, clone size, J gene, CDR3 DNA, CDR3 protein. A D gene is named only where the DNA matches it firmly. Not all rows give a size; the values are once, few, many and, for expanded clones, a class.

TRBV6-5	.	.	TRBJ2-7	TGTGCCAGCTCCCATAAAAGGGCTTCCGAGCAGTACTTC	CASSHKRASEQYF
TRBV4-1	.	few	TRBJ1-2	TGCGCCAGCAGCCTAATGGGGTACTATGGCTACACCTTC	CASSLMGYYGYTF
TRBV6-6	.	medium-sized	TRBJ1-3	TGTGCCAGCTGCCCGGGAGACACCATATATTTT	CASCPGDTIYF
TRBV30	TRBD2	.	TRBJ2-1	TGTGCCTGGAGTTTAGGACTAGCGGGGGGGGATTTCTACAATGAGCAGTTCTTC	CAWSLGLAGGDFYNEQFF
TRBV28	TRBD1	.	TRBJ1-5	TGTGCCAGCAGTTACAACAGGGGAAATCAGCCCCAGCATTTT	CASSYNRGNQPQHF
TRBV7-2	.	once	TRBJ2-4	TGTGCCAGCAGTCTAGTGTCTGGCACTAGTAAGGAAAACATTCAGTACTTC	CASSLVSGTSKENIQYF
TRBV2	.	few	TRBJ1-5	TGTGCCAGCAGTCCCTACAGGGCTAGCAATCAGCCCCAGCATTTT	CASSPYRASNQPQHF
TRBV29-1	.	.	TRBJ1-2	TGCAGCGTTGAAGATCCGGGTGGGGGCTACACCTTC	CSVEDPGGGYTF
TRBV7-9	.	.	TRBJ2-3	TGTGCCAGCAGCTTTTATTCGGATACGCAGTATTTT	CASSFYSDTQYF
TRBV5-1	TRBD1	.	TRBJ1-6	TGCGCCAGCAGCCCGGACAGGGGGATAAATAATTCACCCCTCCACTTT	CASSPDRGINNSPLHF
TRBV6-4	.	.	TRBJ1-1	TGTGCCAGCAGTGAAAACCGGGGCGAGGCTGAAGCTTTCTTT	CASSENRGEAEAFF
TRBV18	.	.	TRBJ1-1	TGTGCCAGCTCACCTTCCGAGAACACTGAAGCTTTCTTT	CASSPSENTEAFF
TRBV6-6	.	.	TRBJ1-1	TGTGCCAGCGGCCCGGCCGGGAACACTGAAGCTTTCTTT	CASGPAGNTEAFF
TRBV10-3	TRBD2	.	TRBJ2-1	TGTGCCATCACGGGGACTAGCGGTCGTTACAATGAGCAGTTCTTC	CAITGTSGRYNEQFF
TRBV7-2	.	.	TRBJ1-4	TGTGCCAGCAGCTTATCAGGGATTAATGAAAAACTGTTTTTT	CASSLSGINEKLFF
TRBV7-2	.	.	TRBJ1-1	TGTGCCAGCAGCTTTGTCCGAACTGAAGCTTTCTTT	CASSFVRTEAFF
TRBV23-1	TRBD1	.	TRBJ2-7	TGCGCCAGCAGTCAACCGGGACAGAGCTCCTACGAGCAGTACTTC	CASSQPGQSSYEQYF
TRBV5-5	.	.	TRBJ2-1	TGTGCCAGCAGCTTGGAACAGGGCACCTACAATGAGCAGTTCTTC	CASSLEQGTYNEQFF
TRBV30	.	few	TRBJ2-2	TGTGCCTGGACTACAGGGTCGAACACCGGGGAGCTGTTTTTT	CAWTTGSNTGELFF
TRBV15	.	.	TRBJ2-7	TGTGCCACCAGCAGAGATCGAAGAGCCTCCTACGAGCAGTACTTC	CATSRDRRASYEQYF
TRBV5-7	.	.	TRBJ1-1	TGTGCCAGCAGCTTGGCCATGTCAGGGGTAAAAGCTTTCTTT	CASSLAMSGVKAFF
TRBV7-2	.	.	TRBJ2-3	TGTGCCAGCAGCTTAGCGGTAGGCACAGATACGCAGTATTTT	CASSLAVGTDTQYF
TRBV5-5	TRBD1	medium-sized	TRBJ1-1	TGTGCCAGCAGCTTGTTTAACAGGGGCTTAAACACTGAAGCTTTCTTT	CASSLFNRGLNTEAFF
TRBV10-3	.	.	TRBJ1-6	TGTGCCAGCCGGGGGCGCTCCTATAATTCACCCCTCCACTTT	CASRGRSYNSPLHF
TRBV9	TRBD1	.	TRBJ2-3	TGTGCCAGCAGCGTAGGCGGACAGGGCGCAGATACGCAGTATTTT	CASSVGGQGADTQYF
TRBV6-6	.	.	TRBJ2-7	TGTGCCAGCAGTTACCCAAGCTACGAGCAGTACTTC	CASSYPSYEQYF
TRBV30	.	.	TRBJ1-1	TGTGCCTGGGTGTCGGGTTTTCAGAACACTGAAGCTTTCTTT	CAWVSGFQNTEAFF
TRBV15	.	few	TRBJ1-2	TGTGCCACCAGCAGAGAGTCCGGCGTCTATGGCTACACCTTC	CATSRESGVYGYTF
TRBV9	.	.	TRBJ2-3	TGTGCCAGCAGCTTTGGGATCGGCCTATTCACAGATACGCAGTATTTT	CASSFGIGLFTDTQYF
TRBV20-1	.	.	TRBJ1-1	TGCAGTGCTAGTGGGGTTCGGCTTGCTTTCTTT	CSASGVRLAFF
TRBV2	.	.	TRBJ1-5	TGTGCCAGCAAGCGAGGGGATGGCAATCAGCCCCAGCATTTT	CASKRGDGNQPQHF
TRBV9	.	.	TRBJ2-3	TGTGCCAGCAGCTCCCCACTGGCGGGGGCCGCTGATACGCAGTATTTT	CASSSPLAGAADTQYF
TRBV6-1	TRBD2	.	TRBJ2-7	TGTGCCAGCAGTCGTCCGGGACTAGCTGCCTACGAGCAGTACTTC	CASSRPGLAAYEQYF
TRBV21-1	.	few	TRBJ1-2	TGTGCCAGCAGCAAGCGATCCAGTCGTAACTATGGCTACACCTTC	CASSKRSSRNYGYTF
TRBV9	TRBD2	.	TRBJ2-7	TGTGCCAGCAGCGCAGGAACGGGGGGGCCAATATACGAGCAGTACTTC	CASSAGTGGPIYEQYF
TRBV6-1	.	few	TRBJ2-7	TGTGCCAGCAGCGGCGGGGACAAGGGGTCCTACGAGCAGTACTTC	CASSGGDKGSYEQYF
TRBV2	TRBD1	medium-sized	TRBJ2-2	TGTGCCAGCACCGAGACAGACAGGGACGCCGTCGCGAACACCGGGGAGCTGTTTTTT	CASTETDRDAVANTGELFF